The 14 T cell receptor beta chains below were found in one sample sequenced in a study of circulating CD8 cells and anti-PD-1 response in melanoma. From live CD3+CD8+TCRalphabeta+ cells, four PD-1 and/or TIGIT subsets were sorted. TCR libraries were prepared from around 15 ng of total RNA with the QIAseq Immune Repertoire TCR panel. TCRdb called the reads again in MiXCR, with one record for every CDR3 protein. The table records 400 to 450 distinct CDR3 sequences, roughly 13% of them present only once. The specimen comprised CD8+ T cells from PBMCs, sampled at baseline or after one month of anti-PD-1 therapy (not recorded which). All receptors come from a human donor with melanoma.

This clonotype is classed as medium-sized. The J gene is TRBJ1-3, the V gene TRBV28; D unresolved. There are 14 residues in the CDR3. The V gene's germline CDR1 is MDHEN and CDR2 SYDVKM. The V and J ends lost 2 bases and 2 bases respectively, with 7 bases between them. Here the CDR3 DNA reads TGTGCCAGCAGTTTACCAGGAGCTGGAAACACCATATATTTT. Protein sequence: CASSLPGAGNTIYF. Full variable domain (outside the CDR3, taken from reference TRBV28 and TRBJ1-3): DVKVTQSSRYLVKRTGEKVFLECVQDMDHENMFWYRQDPGLGLRLIYFSYDVKMKEKGDIPEGYSVSREKKERFSLILESASTNQTSMYLCASSLPGAGNTIYFGEGSWLTVV.

In its sample, this clonotype is large. The DNA for the CDR3 is TGCAGCGTCTGGACAGGGGATGAGACCCAGTACTTC. Translated, it gives CSVWTGDETQYF. The V and J genes are TRBV29-1 and TRBJ2-5; TRBD1 agrees at 9 bases. The V segment lost 6 bases and the J segment 5 bases; nucleotides outside the gene matches: 4. This CDR3 spans 12 amino acids. Germline CDR1 and CDR2: SQVTM and ANQGSEA. The full variable domain, in which reference TRBV29-1 and TRBJ2-5 provide the parts outside the CDR3, is SAVISQKPSRDICQRGTSLTIQCQVDSQVTMMFWYRQQPGQSLTLIATANQGSEATYESGFVIDKFPISRPNLTFSTLTVSNMSPEDSSIYLCSVWTGDETQYFGPGTRLLVL.

This clonotype has more than one count but fewer than ten. This chain links TRBV20-1 with TRBJ2-5; perhaps TRBD2 as D (6 bases). V was clipped by 5 bases and J by 11 bases, with 33 bases between them. Germline V gene sequence: CDR1 DFQATT, CDR2 SNEGSKA (reference sequence). This CDR3 comprises 17 residues. The CDR3: CSAVLDRGDGSFGTQYF. The CDR3 DNA reads as TGCAGTGCTGTACTAGACCGCGGAGACGGAAGCTTTGGGACTCAGTACTTC.

In its sample, this clonotype is medium-sized (0.01 to 0.1%). The rearrangement links TRBV20-1 to TRBJ2-2, with 10 nucleotides matching TRBD1. This CDR3 is built from 16 residues. CDR1 is DFQATT, CDR2 SNEGSKA, per germline (reference sequence). Trimming cost V 1 base and J 6 bases; bases outside gene matches: 8. The CDR3 DNA is TGCAGTGCTAGAGGTGAAAGGGACAGGGGAGCCGGGGAGCTGTTTTTT. It is translated as CSARGERDRGAGELFF.

This clonotype is labeled as large. This rearrangement joins TRBV28 to TRBJ2-1; unclear D gene. The CDR3 is 14 amino acids. With 7 bases removed from V and 7 bases from J, the gap between germline ends came to 17 bases. The V gene's germline CDR1 is MDHEN and CDR2 SYDVKM. The CDR3 loop reads CASTLDLTGNEQFF. CDR3 coding DNA: TGTGCCAGCACCTTGGACCTCACTGGTAATGAGCAGTTCTTC.

This clonotype rates as medium-sized. The chain joins TRBV6-5 to TRBJ2-7; 7 positions match TRBD2. Germline CDR1 MNHEY, CDR2 SVGAGI. V shed 3 bases, J shed 6 bases, and the junction held 11 bases outside the gene matches. The CDR3 spans 15 residues. This chain's CDR3 is CASSYGQGGSGEQYF. The CDR3 DNA is TGTGCCAGCAGTTATGGTCAAGGCGGGAGTGGCGAGCAGTACTTC.

V gene TRBV28 combines with J gene TRBJ1-5; 9 bases agree with TRBD1. The CDR3 loop spans 14 amino acids. CDR1 is MDHEN, CDR2 SYDVKM, per germline. J gave up 3 bases and V 8 bases, and 5 bases lay outside the gene matches. The CDR3 here is CASSGTGNNQPQHF. The CDR3 nucleotides read TGTGCCAGCTCCGGGACAGGGAACAATCAGCCCCAGCATTTT.

This clonotype is classed as large. The rearrangement uses TRBV24-1 and TRBJ2-1; D uncertain. V was cut by 2 bases and J by 4 bases, with 8 bases left in between. This CDR3 is 14 amino acids long. Germline V lookup: CDR1 KGHDR, CDR2 SFDVKD. The CDR3 DNA reads TGTGCCACCAGTGATTCCGGGCCTTACAATGAGCAGTTCTTC. The encoded protein is CATSDSGPYNEQFF.

Sample share makes this clonotype medium-sized (0.01 to 0.1%). CDR3 protein: CASSLRGEDTEAFF. As DNA, the CDR3 is TGTGCCAGCAGCTTGCGAGGGGAGGACACTGAAGCTTTCTTT. The chain joins TRBV5-8 to TRBJ1-1, with D possibly matching TRBD1 (5 bases). Between the trimmed V and J ends, which lost 1 base and 3 bases, there was a span of 10 bases. Per germline, CDR1 SGHTS and CDR2 YDEGEE. CDR3 length: 14 residues.

This clonotype is large within its sample. The chain uses TRBV7-8 and TRBJ1-5; 9 nucleotides agree with TRBD1. V shed 6 bases, J shed 2 bases, and the junction held 14 bases outside the gene matches. Germline V gives CDR1 SGHVS, CDR2 FQNEAQ. The CDR3 covers 18 residues. CDR3 nucleotide sequence: TGTGCCAGCAGTACCGGGACAGGGAGTTTTCAGGGCAATCAGCCCCAGCATTTT. It yields the protein CASSTGTGSFQGNQPQHF.

This clonotype is medium-sized within its sample. This chain's CDR3 is CASSFRRGALGEQYF. In nucleotides, the CDR3 is TGTGCCAGCAGTTTTCGGCGGGGGGCCCTTGGGGAGCAGTACTTC. The V call is TRBV28, the J call TRBJ2-7, with 8 bases matching TRBD2. V trimming: 3 bases; J trimming: 7 bases; junction bases outside the gene matches: 11. The germline gives CDR1 MDHEN, CDR2 SYDVKM. The CDR3 spans 15 residues.

By share of the sample, this clonotype is large (0.1 to 1%). CDR3 DNA: TGTGCCAGCAGTGAGGGCTACGAGCAGTACTTC. Amino acid sequence: CASSEGYEQYF. The chain couples TRBV2 to TRBJ2-7; D remains ambiguous. The CDR3 loop spans 11 amino acids. Germline V gene data show CDR1 as SNHLY and CDR2 as FYNNEI. The V gene lost 3 bases and the J gene lost 3 bases, with 3 bases spanning the gap.

A note on this clonotype: A much larger clone differs by one base, so this may be a read error. The chain joins TRBV24-1 to TRBJ2-1; D uncertain. This CDR3 is built from 14 residues. CDR1 and CDR2 (germline): KGHDR, SFDVKD. CDR3 nucleotides: TGTGCCACCTGTGATTTGGGCGACGTGGATGAGCAGTTCTTC. Translated, it gives CATCDLGDVDEQFF.

In its sample, this clonotype was seen a few times. A single base separates this from a much larger clone, so it may be a read error. A read error is likely, as this CDR3 ends without the conserved phenylalanine or tryptophan. The chain combines TRBV28 with TRBJ2-7; 7 bases are a match to TRBD1. CDR1 is MDHEN, CDR2 SYDVKM, per germline. CDR3 length: 14 amino acids. With 5 bases clipped from V and 0 bases from J, the junction kept 4 bases outside the gene matches. CDR3 in amino acids: CASSGTAFSYEQYL. The CDR3 coding sequence is TGTGCCAGCAGTGGGACAGCCTTCTCCTACGAGCAGTACTTA.